This T cell receptor (beta chain) was retrieved from a study of T-cell memory formation after mild COVID-19. Study-wide context: The study found TCR clusters largely donor specific. Study-wide results and limits: Among CD4+ contracting clones, most were CM and EM, and CD8+ ones EMRA.

This CDR3 is 14 amino acids long. Germline values: CDR1 SGHNT, CDR2 YYREEE (reference sequence). After removal of 4 bases from V and 5 bases from J, the junction contained 8 bases not matched to a gene. Regarding this clonotype: Antigen unknown.

Each CDR3 protein is one row after TCRdb ran MiXCR on the 5' RACE reads. The table records about 400,000 distinct CDR3 sequences, roughly 18% of them present only once. Sequenced material: PBMCs or a T cell subset sorted from them (not recorded which). The sequence derives from a man aged 18 to 29 who had mild COVID-19 (a few samples of this study predate the infection). Cell type and time point are not known. The V gene is TRBV5-4, the J gene TRBJ2-5; 7 bases are shared with TRBD1. CDR3 region: CASSPNRGGETQYF. CDR3 nucleotides: TGTGCCAGCAGCCCGAACAGGGGTGGGGAGACCCAGTACTTC.